This T cell receptor (beta chain) is drawn from a study of blood T cell repertoires in COVID-19. The wider study: The study drew acute and convalescent COVID-19 samples from the United States, Italy and Spain.

Two consecutive negative NP/OP PCR tests, clearance, or resolved symptoms defined Cohort 3 recovery. V was clipped by 2 bases and J by 1 base, with 8 bases between them. From germline, CDR1 is MNHEY and CDR2 SMNVEV (reference sequence). This CDR3 comprises 14 residues. Original processing notes: Amplification from reference gene primers served as the basis for estimated nucleated cell counts. Generated by immunoSEQ multiplex PCR, the TCRdb table keeps only in-frame clones and is missing some. The DNA was the basis for D and trimming; V, J and clone size are from that table. The table records 380,000 or so clones, around 87% of them present only once.

Sequenced material: PBMCs or T cells enriched from blood (not recorded which). The chain uses TRBV27 and TRBJ1-1, with D uncertain. The TCR was taken from a man under 40 who had recovered from COVID-19. CDR3 loop: CASSLIAGNTEAFF. CDR3 DNA: TGTGCCAGCAGTTTAATCGCGGGGAACACTGAAGCTTTCTTT.